Below, 26 T cell receptor beta chains from the same sample are listed, as sequenced in a study of PD-1 blockade in classical Hodgkin lymphoma. Time point in this sample: cycle 4 day 1 (C4D1), after more than five weeks of nivolumab. Patients all relapsed after autologous stem cell transplantation, and there was variation in brentuximab vedotin exposure. The protocol was immunoSEQ multiplex PCR, while the TCRdb copy is restricted to in-frame clones and leaves out a portion. The sample lists around 50,000 clones, around 89% occurring once. Specimen: peripheral blood mononuclear cells (PBMCs), collected before the fourth cycle of nivolumab. These receptors were collected from a human donor with classical Hodgkin lymphoma.

The V gene is TRBV27, the J gene TRBJ1-3; 7 nucleotides agree with TRBD1. CDR1 is MNHEY and CDR2 is SMNVEV in the germline V gene (reference sequence). V shed 6 bases, J shed 4 bases, and the junction held 6 bases outside the gene matches. The CDR3 loop spans 14 amino acids. The CDR3 sequence is CASRTRGDGNTIYF. The DNA for the CDR3 is TGTGCCAGCAGAACCAGGGGGGACGGAAACACCATATATTTT.

This rearrangement joins TRBV18 to TRBJ1-1; D gene ambiguous. Trimming removed 3 bases from V and 0 bases from J, with 5 bases in between. CDR3 size: 13 residues. In germline, CDR1 is KGHSH, CDR2 LQKENI. The CDR3 DNA sequence: TGTGCCAGCTCACCGGACCTGAACACTGAAGCTTTCTTT. Translating it yields CASSPDLNTEAFF. Using reference TRBV18 and TRBJ1-1 for the parts outside the CDR3, the full variable domain is NAGVMQNPRHLVRRRGQEARLRCSPMKGHSHVYWYRQLPEEGLKFMVYLQKENIIDESGMPKERFSAEFPKEGPSILRIQQVVRGDSAAYFCASSPDLNTEAFFGQGTRLTVV.

The chain is built from TRBV5-1 and TRBJ1-1; D remains ambiguous. Germline CDR1 is SGHRS and CDR2 is YFSETQ. The CDR3 extends over 18 amino acids. Deletions cut 3 bases from V and 1 base from J, with 22 bases between. CDR3: CASSSIFPGLSPNTEAFF. In DNA, the CDR3 is TGCGCCAGCAGCTCTATTTTTCCGGGTCTCAGCCCGAACACTGAAGCTTTCTTT.

The chain carries TRBV2 and TRBJ2-1, with 13 bases fitting TRBD2. Trimming removed 6 bases from V and 7 bases from J; junction bases left unmatched: 12. CDR1 and CDR2 from the germline V gene are SNHLY and FYNNEI. This CDR3 contains 17 residues. As DNA, the CDR3 is TGTGCCAGCAGATTGGGCCTGACTAGCGGGAGGATGAATGAGCAGTTCTTC. Encoded protein: CASRLGLTSGRMNEQFF.

This rearrangement joins TRBV19 to TRBJ1-1; no firm D call. CDR3 length equals 14 residues. V shed 2 bases and J shed 2 bases, with 9 bases lying between them. Germline V lookup: CDR1 LNHDA, CDR2 SQIVND (reference sequence). Here the CDR3 DNA reads TGTGCCAGTAGTATACGTGCGACTAACACTGAAGCTTTCTTT. It yields the protein CASSIRATNTEAFF.

This clone was recorded once. CDR3 nucleotides: TGTGCCAGCAGCGCTCAAGGGCTCAATCAGCCCCAGCATTTT. It is translated as CASSAQGLNQPQHF. The J gene is TRBJ1-5, the V gene TRBV9; D gene ambiguous. CDR1 and CDR2 from the germline V gene are SGDLS and YYNGEE. There are 14 residues in the CDR3. V lost 3 bases and J 3 bases, leaving 10 bases between the germline ends.

The chain couples TRBV19 to TRBJ1-2; D is uncertain. CDR3 length: 12 residues. Germline values: CDR1 LNHDA, CDR2 SQIVND (reference sequence). The germline V and J ends were trimmed by 8 bases and 4 bases, with 11 bases remaining between them. CDR3 DNA: TGTGCCAGTGGCCTTTCTGTCTATGGCTACACCTTC. Protein sequence: CASGLSVYGYTF.

V usage is TRBV5-4 and J usage is TRBJ2-3, with 7 bases aligning to TRBD1. Germline CDR1 reads SGHNT; CDR2 reads YYREEE (reference sequence). The CDR3 spans 15 residues. The V segment lost 4 bases and the J segment 2 bases; nucleotides outside the gene matches: 7. The chain's CDR3 is CASSPKDRFTDTQYF. DNA for the CDR3: TGTGCCAGCAGCCCAAAGGACAGGTTCACAGATACGCAGTATTTT.

J is TRBJ1-3 and V is TRBV13; D is unresolved. Germline V gene sequence: CDR1 PRHDT, CDR2 FYEKMQ (reference sequence). V dropped 3 bases and J dropped 0 bases, with 9 bases sitting between them. The CDR3 has 15 residues. As DNA, the CDR3 is TGTGCCAGCAGCTTCTACACTACCTCTGGAAACACCATATATTTT. Encoded protein: CASSFYTTSGNTIYF.

The rearrangement joins TRBV5-1 to TRBJ2-1; 8 nucleotides align to TRBD2. The V gene end was trimmed by 4 bases and the J gene end by 5 bases; junction bases not matched to a gene: 2. CDR1 is SGHRS and CDR2 is YFSETQ in the germline V gene. The CDR3 is 13 residues long. The CDR3 here is CASSLSGNNEQFF. CDR3 coding DNA: TGCGCCAGCAGCCTTAGCGGGAACAATGAGCAGTTCTTC.

This clone has only a few counts. The rearrangement joins TRBV27 to TRBJ2-1; 7 bases agree with TRBD1. CDR3 size: 17 residues. After removal of 4 bases from V and 3 bases from J, the junction contained 12 bases not matched to a gene. CDR1 MNHEY and CDR2 SMNVEV come from the germline V gene (reference sequence). The CDR3 protein is CASSSARRNRGYNEQFF. The CDR3 DNA reads as TGTGCCAGCAGTTCCGCCCGCCGGAACAGGGGCTACAATGAGCAGTTCTTC.

About this clone itself: Because the CDR3's place on the DNA is in doubt, the DNA is left out and the CDR3 is given as listed by TCRdb. The gene calls are TRBV5-1 and TRBJ2-4; the D call of TRBD2 is as the table states it, not checked on the DNA. Germline V gene data show CDR1 as SGHRS and CDR2 as YFSETQ. With termini counted, the CDR3 has 14 amino acids. CDR3 loop: CASSFGEGANIQYF.

The J gene is TRBJ2-5, the V gene TRBV20-1, with a weak D call TRBD1 (6 bases). This CDR3 has 11 residues. Germline CDR1 is DFQATT and CDR2 is SNEGSKA (reference sequence). Trimming removed 6 bases at V and 7 bases at J, with 12 bases between. This CDR3 reads CSADSFRTQYF. CDR3 DNA sequence: TGCAGTGCGGACAGTTTTAGGACCCAGTACTTC.

The chain is built from TRBV7-9 and TRBJ1-1; no clear D. The CDR3 is made up of 13 amino acids. With 5 bases removed from V and 2 bases from J, the gap between germline ends came to 9 bases. Germline V gives CDR1 SEHNR, CDR2 FQNEAQ (reference sequence). The CDR3, as DNA: TGTGCCAGCAGCACCTGGGAAAACACTGAAGCTTTCTTT. This encodes CASSTWENTEAFF.

The J gene is TRBJ2-7, the V gene TRBV27; D might be TRBD1 (5 bases). The germline CDR1 and CDR2 sequences are MNHEY and SMNVEV (reference sequence). This CDR3 contains 13 residues. Trimming took off 3 bases at V and 4 bases at J, with 10 bases between the two ends. The CDR3 DNA reads TGTGCCAGCAGTTTGTCCCACAGGTACGAGCAGTACTTC. Translating gives CASSLSHRYEQYF.

The V and J genes are TRBV6-4 and TRBJ1-2; D gene uncertain. CDR1 is MRHNA, CDR2 SNTAGT, per germline. V shed 5 bases and J shed 6 bases, with 19 bases lying between them. The CDR3 spans 15 residues. The CDR3 region is CASSPDGEVRNGYTF. As DNA, the CDR3 is TGTGCCAGCAGTCCCGACGGGGAAGTGAGGAATGGCTACACCTTC.

This chain uses TRBV11-3 with TRBJ2-1; D gene unclear. CDR1 and CDR2 (germline): SGHNT, YENEEA. V lost 4 bases and J lost 8, with 12 bases in between. The CDR3 runs 13 residues. The CDR3, as DNA: TGTGCCAGCAGCTCCCCGGCGGCCGATGAGCAGTTCTTC. This translates into CASSSPAADEQFF.

The chain joins TRBV10-3 to TRBJ2-5; a weak D match, TRBD2 (6 bases). Per germline, CDR1 ENHRY and CDR2 SYGVKD. Trimming removed 4 bases from V and 4 bases from J, with 16 bases in between. This CDR3 contains 15 residues. CDR3 DNA: TGTGCCATCAGTGGGGGAGGAGCGAAAGGAGAGACCCAGTACTTC. Encoded protein: CAISGGGAKGETQYF.

The genes are TRBV10-3 and TRBJ1-1, with 7 bases that match TRBD1. The germline V gene encodes CDR1 ENHRY and CDR2 SYGVKD. The CDR3 contains 13 residues. Trimming took 6 bases from V and 5 from J; bases not matched to a gene: 6. For the CDR3, the DNA is TGTGCCATCAGATCCACAGGGGATACTGAAGCTTTCTTT. This encodes CAIRSTGDTEAFF.

The rearrangement links TRBV19 to TRBJ1-1; a weak D match, TRBD1 (5 bases). V was clipped by 4 bases and J by 0 bases, with 9 bases between them. CDR1 LNHDA and CDR2 SQIVND come from the germline V gene (reference sequence). The CDR3 consists of 14 residues. CDR3 coding DNA: TGTGCCAGTAGTAGGTGGACAATGAACACTGAAGCTTTCTTT. It is translated as CASSRWTMNTEAFF. The variable domain in full, with the rest retrieved from reference TRBV19 and TRBJ1-1, is DGGITQSPKYLFRKEGQNVTLSCEQNLNHDAMYWYRQDPGQGLRLIYYSQIVNDFQKGDIAEGYSVSREKKESFPLTVTSAQKNPTAFYLCASSRWTMNTEAFFGQGTRLTVV.

This clone was detected once. V usage is TRBV5-1 and J usage is TRBJ1-1, with TRBD1 matching 9 bases. This CDR3 spans 15 amino acids. V lost 0 bases and J lost 8; bases outside the gene matches: 8. Germline CDR1 is SGHRS and CDR2 is YFSETQ. The CDR3 nucleotides are TGCGCCAGCAGCTTGGCCGACAGGGGGTGGAAAGAAGCTTTCTTT. It yields the protein CASSLADRGWKEAFF.

The rearrangement links TRBV4-1 to TRBJ2-1; D may be TRBD1 or TRBD2 (7 bases each). Germline CDR1 and CDR2: MGHRA and YSYEKL. V was cut by 8 bases and J by 7 bases, with 18 bases left in between. The CDR3 extends over 14 amino acids. The CDR3 nucleotides read TGCGCCAGCTCAGGGGGAGGGCCTTGGAATGAGCAGTTCTTC. Encoded protein: CASSGGGPWNEQFF.

This chain connects TRBV19 to TRBJ1-5; the D gene is possibly TRBD1 (5 bases). Trimming removed 3 bases from V and 10 bases from J, with 13 bases in between. The CDR3 length is 13 residues. Germline V CDR1 and CDR2: LNHDA, SQIVND (reference sequence). In nucleotides, the CDR3 is TGTGCCAGTAGTATTGGGGGGTTCAGCCCCCAGCATTTT. Amino acids: CASSIGGFSPQHF.

CDR3 residues: CASSPIGGSTREQYF. Here the CDR3 DNA reads TGTGCCAGCAGCCCTATTGGAGGGAGCACTCGTGAGCAGTACTTC. The rearrangement joins TRBV11-1 to TRBJ2-7; a weak D match, TRBD2 (6 bases). This CDR3 spans 15 amino acids. V was clipped by 5 bases and J by 7 bases, with 21 bases between them. Germline V gene lookup returns CDR1 SGHAT and CDR2 FQDESV (reference sequence).

The rearrangement uses TRBV7-9 and TRBJ2-1; D gene ambiguous. Germline V gene sequence: CDR1 SEHNR, CDR2 FQNEAQ (reference sequence). V gave up 6 bases and J gave up 0 bases, with 15 bases separating them. The CDR3 has 16 residues. This CDR3 is CASRPRATLSYNEQFF. The CDR3 DNA reads as TGTGCCAGCAGACCGCGTGCGACTCTCTCCTACAATGAGCAGTTCTTC.

The chain joins TRBV7-9 to TRBJ2-7; D gene ambiguous. This CDR3 is built from 14 residues. Per germline, CDR1 SEHNR and CDR2 FQNEAQ (reference sequence). Trimming stripped 3 bases from V and 0 bases from J, with 9 bases between. DNA for the CDR3: TGTGCCAGCAGCTTGGAACCCCGCTCCTACGAGCAGTACTTC. Translation: CASSLEPRSYEQYF.